The 27 T cell receptor beta chains reported below all come from one sample, sequenced in a study of shared clonotypes between healthy human individuals. The assay was immunoSEQ multiplex PCR, and TCRdb's table has in-frame clones only and misses some. The table lists approximately 640,000 clones, around 91% of them singletons. Sequencing was done on a sample of memory CD8+ T cells from PBMCs. The subset was: CD45RO+ cells pooled with CCR7-negative TemRA cells. The receptors originated from a man between 18 and 35 years old in good health. Some clones in this sample may be carry-over from other donors' samples.

The gene calls are TRBV5-1 and TRBJ2-3; TRBD2 might be the D (5 bases). This CDR3 region has 18 residues. The germline CDR1 and CDR2 sequences are SGHRS and YFSETQ. V was cut by 0 bases and J by 0 bases, with 17 bases left in between. In DNA form, the CDR3 reads TGCGCCAGCAGCTTGGTTCTTCTAAGGAGCGGAAGCACAGATACGCAGTATTTT. Protein: CASSLVLLRSGSTDTQYF.

This sequence joins TRBV5-6 and TRBJ2-7, with TRBD1 matching 10 bases. In germline, CDR1 is SGHDT, CDR2 YYEEEE. The CDR3 runs to 15 residues. J gave up 1 base and V 4 bases, and 5 bases lay outside the gene matches. The CDR3 protein is CASSGGTGVSYEQYF. The CDR3 coding sequence is TGTGCCAGCAGCGGCGGGACAGGGGTTTCCTACGAGCAGTACTTC. The full variable domain, in which reference TRBV5-6 and TRBJ2-7 provide the parts outside the CDR3, is DAGVTQSPTHLIKTRGQQVTLRCSPKSGHDTVSWYQQALGQGPQFIFQYYEEEERQRGNFPDRFSGHQFPNYSSELNVNALLLGDSALYLCASSGGTGVSYEQYFGPGTRLTVT.

This clone occurred once. V usage is TRBV9 and J usage is TRBJ2-3; 7 bases are a match to TRBD2. Trimming at V came to 4 bases and at J to 4 bases, leaving 6 bases not matched to a gene. Germline CDR1 SGDLS, CDR2 YYNGEE. The CDR3 runs to 14 residues. CDR3 loop: CASSPGGGADTQYF. DNA of the CDR3: TGTGCCAGCAGCCCCGGTGGGGGGGCAGATACGCAGTATTTT.

The chain has TRBV7-6 and TRBJ2-2, with D perhaps matching TRBD1 (5 bases). The CDR3 spans 15 residues. Germline-derived CDR1 and CDR2 are SGHVS and FNYEAQ. The V end was cut by 1 base, the J end by 7 bases, with 13 bases between. The CDR3 here is CASSLGTPRGGELFF. As DNA, the CDR3 is TGTGCCAGCAGCTTAGGGACACCTCGAGGCGGGGAGCTGTTTTTT.

Here the CDR3 reads CASSLNAANYGYTF. CDR3 bases: TGTGCCAGCAGTTTAAACGCGGCTAACTATGGCTACACCTTC. The chain has TRBV27 and TRBJ1-2, with D uncertain. There are 14 residues in the CDR3. Germline values: CDR1 MNHEY, CDR2 SMNVEV (reference sequence). The V end lost 2 bases, the J end lost 0 bases, and 7 bases lay between the germline ends.

V gene TRBV7-6 combines with J gene TRBJ1-4; 7 bases match TRBD1. Per the germline V gene, CDR1 is SGHVS and CDR2 is FNYEAQ. The V gene end was trimmed by 5 bases and the J gene end by 5 bases; junction bases not matched to a gene: 8. CDR3 size: 15 residues. The CDR3 DNA is TGTGCCAGCAGCCCCAGACAGGGAGGAAATGAAAAACTGTTTTTT. This gives the protein CASSPRQGGNEKLFF.

V usage is TRBV6-4 and J usage is TRBJ2-1; D is perhaps TRBD2 (5 bases). CDR1 MRHNA and CDR2 SNTAGT come from the germline V gene. V was cut by 0 bases and J by 8 bases, with 5 bases left in between. CDR3 length equals 12 residues. This CDR3 reads CASSDSRDEQFF. In DNA, the CDR3 is TGTGCCAGCAGTGACTCGAGGGATGAGCAGTTCTTC.

V gene TRBV7-6 combines with J gene TRBJ1-1, with 7 nucleotides matching TRBD1. V was clipped by 5 bases and J by 4 bases; unmatched bases: 4. CDR3 length equals 13 residues. In germline, CDR1 is SGHVS, CDR2 FNYEAQ. The DNA for the CDR3 is TGTGCCAGCAGCCACGACAGGGCCACTGAAGCTTTCTTT. This encodes CASSHDRATEAFF.

The chain is built from TRBV10-3 and TRBJ2-3; the D is unclear. Trimming stripped 1 base from V and 4 bases from J, with 21 bases between. Per germline, CDR1 ENHRY and CDR2 SYGVKD. This CDR3 comprises 18 residues. For the CDR3, the DNA is TGTGCCATCAGTGAGTTCCCGAGAATCGATGGAGAGCCAGATACGCAGTATTTT. Protein sequence: CAISEFPRIDGEPDTQYF.

In the case of this clone: The CDR3 ends on some other residue instead of the conserved phenylalanine or tryptophan, so this is likely a read error. The limits of the CDR3 on the DNA are not certain, so only TCRdb's listed CDR3 is given. The V call is TRBV2, the J call TRBJ2-7; TRBD1, the table's D call, lacks a check against the DNA. CDR1 is SNHLY and CDR2 is FYNNEI in the germline V gene. The CDR3 has 11 amino acids, counting both end residues. CDR3 in amino acids: CASSVNVQALY.

The gene calls are TRBV5-6 and TRBJ1-4; perhaps TRBD1 as D (5 bases). CDR3 size: 15 residues. V lost 4 bases, J lost 7 bases, and 17 bases lay in between. CDR1 and CDR2 from the germline V gene are SGHDT and YYEEEE. DNA of the CDR3: TGTGCCAGCAGCCCCTCGGCAGTAAGGGGTGAAAAACTGTTTTTT. Protein: CASSPSAVRGEKLFF.

The gene calls are TRBV7-9 and TRBJ1-3; no definite D call. Trimming removed 0 bases at V and 2 bases at J, with 8 bases between. This CDR3 comprises 15 residues. Germline CDR1 reads SEHNR; CDR2 reads FQNEAQ (reference sequence). The CDR3 bases are TGTGCCAGCAGCTTAGCTATTGGTCCTGGAAACACCATATATTTT. It encodes CASSLAIGPGNTIYF.

The chain carries TRBV19 and TRBJ1-5; TRBD1 agrees at 9 bases. CDR3 length: 17 residues. V was pared by 3 bases and J by 0 bases, with 6 bases of the junction left unmatched. The germline CDR1 and CDR2 sequences are LNHDA and SQIVND (reference sequence). This chain's CDR3 is CASSIPQGARSNQPQHF. Here the CDR3 DNA reads TGTGCCAGTAGTATTCCACAGGGGGCGCGTAGCAATCAGCCCCAGCATTTT. Drawing the rest from reference TRBV19 and TRBJ1-5, the complete variable domain is DGGITQSPKYLFRKEGQNVTLSCEQNLNHDAMYWYRQDPGQGLRLIYYSQIVNDFQKGDIAEGYSVSREKKESFPLTVTSAQKNPTAFYLCASSIPQGARSNQPQHFGDGTRLSIL.

V gene TRBV9 combines with J gene TRBJ1-3; D is undetermined. Germline V gene data show CDR1 as SGDLS and CDR2 as YYNGEE. This CDR3 spans 12 amino acids. Trimming cost V 4 bases and J 5 bases, with 7 bases left between them. This chain's CDR3 is CASSPGRNTIYF. The DNA of the CDR3 is TGTGCCAGCAGCCCCGGGCGAAACACCATATATTTT.

The CDR3: CASSHTGLPPNEQFF. The DNA of the CDR3 is TGCGCCAGCAGCCACACGGGCCTCCCCCCCAATGAGCAGTTCTTC. The chain couples TRBV4-3 to TRBJ2-1, with unresolved D. This CDR3 has 15 residues. The V gene's germline CDR1 is LGHNA and CDR2 YSLEER. Trimming left V 3 bases short and J 6 bases short, with 15 bases between.

Ten or more counts support this clone. This sequence joins TRBV28 and TRBJ2-2; D is perhaps TRBD2 (5 bases). The CDR3 is made up of 16 amino acids. The germline V gene encodes CDR1 MDHEN and CDR2 SYDVKM. V was trimmed by 0 bases and J by 4 bases, leaving 12 bases between them. CDR3 amino acids: CASSLWLEVGTGELFF. As DNA, the CDR3 is TGTGCCAGCAGTTTATGGTTGGAGGTGGGCACCGGGGAGCTGTTTTTT.

This clone showed up just once. The rearrangement joins TRBV2 to TRBJ2-1; D is unresolved. Germline V gene data show CDR1 as SNHLY and CDR2 as FYNNEI. The V end lost 6 bases, the J end lost 4 bases, and 7 bases lay between the germline ends. The CDR3 totals 12 residues. CDR3 protein: CASRMSYNEQFF. CDR3 nucleotide sequence: TGTGCCAGCAGGATGAGTTACAATGAGCAGTTCTTC.

This rearrangement joins TRBV27 to TRBJ2-5, with D hard to call. V dropped 9 bases and J dropped 5 bases, with 10 bases sitting between them. CDR3 length: 11 residues. From germline, CDR1 is MNHEY and CDR2 SMNVEV (reference sequence). The CDR3 protein is CASTFGETQYF. CDR3 sequence (DNA): TGTGCCAGTACTTTCGGGGAGACCCAGTACTTC.

This clone was seen only once. The chain links TRBV27 to TRBJ2-7; 7 bases map to TRBD1. V gave up 5 bases and J gave up 2 bases; unmatched junction bases: 12. This CDR3 has 16 amino acids. Germline V gives CDR1 MNHEY, CDR2 SMNVEV (reference sequence). The CDR3 DNA reads as TGTGCCAGCAGTCCATCGACGGGACAGAAAACCTACGAGCAGTACTTC. Translating it yields CASSPSTGQKTYEQYF.

V and J are TRBV9 and TRBJ2-2; D is ambiguous. Germline V lookup: CDR1 SGDLS, CDR2 YYNGEE. The germline V and J ends were trimmed by 4 bases and 4 bases, with 14 bases remaining between them. The CDR3 is 15 amino acids. The CDR3 region is CASSSRTPGTGELFF. The CDR3 DNA sequence: TGTGCCAGCAGCTCACGGACCCCGGGCACCGGGGAGCTGTTTTTT.

The chain employs TRBV4-1 and TRBJ2-7; a weak D match, TRBD1 (5 bases). The CDR3 is made up of 17 amino acids. Trimming left V 0 bases short and J 4 bases short, with 19 bases between. CDR1 and CDR2 from the germline V gene are MGHRA and YSYEKL. CDR3 loop: CASSQDSIGEWAYEQYF. CDR3 DNA sequence: TGCGCCAGCAGCCAAGATTCAATAGGGGAATGGGCATACGAGCAGTACTTC.

This chain links TRBV4-3 with TRBJ2-7, with D perhaps TRBD2 (7 bases). This CDR3 is 15 amino acids long. The germline V gene encodes CDR1 LGHNA and CDR2 YSLEER. The V gene lost 2 bases and the J gene lost 3 bases, with 14 bases spanning the gap. This CDR3 is CASSQFRGARYEQYF. The CDR3 DNA sequence: TGCGCCAGCAGCCAATTTCGGGGGGCGCGCTACGAGCAGTACTTC.

This clone was seen a single time. The chain has TRBV9 and TRBJ2-3, with D possibly TRBD2 on 6 matching bases. Trimming left V 3 bases short and J 0 bases short, with 14 bases between. The CDR3 has 16 amino acids. Per germline, CDR1 SGDLS and CDR2 YYNGEE. This CDR3 is CASSGRLEPSTDTQYF. In DNA form, the CDR3 reads TGTGCCAGCAGCGGCCGACTAGAACCTAGCACAGATACGCAGTATTTT.

This chain joins TRBV27 and TRBJ2-7, with TRBD2 matching over 8 bases. V dropped 2 bases and J dropped 6; count of bases not matched to a gene: 15. From germline, CDR1 is MNHEY and CDR2 SMNVEV (reference sequence). The CDR3 has 17 amino acids. The CDR3 is CASSLLPYSSGSREQYF. In DNA, the CDR3 is TGTGCCAGCAGTTTACTTCCCTATTCTAGCGGGTCTCGCGAGCAGTACTTC.

The J gene is TRBJ1-1, the V gene TRBV5-4; 7 bases align to TRBD1. With V trimmed by 5 bases and J by 1 base, 14 bases remained unmatched. Germline CDR1 and CDR2: SGHNT and YYREEE (reference sequence). This CDR3 is built from 17 residues. This chain's CDR3 is CASRRWAGGMGNTEAFF. For the CDR3, the DNA is TGTGCCAGCAGACGGTGGGCAGGGGGGATGGGGAACACTGAAGCTTTCTTT.

This clone was counted at least ten times. Distinct nucleotide sequences in the sample also encode this CDR3. In DNA form, the CDR3 reads TGTGCCAGCAGTGGAGACAGGGGGCGGCGGGAGACCCAGTACTTC. This gives the protein CASSGDRGRRETQYF. The chain couples TRBV2 to TRBJ2-5, with TRBD1 matching over 10 bases. Germline CDR1 reads SNHLY; CDR2 reads FYNNEI. This CDR3 has 15 residues. V lost 4 bases and J lost 5; bases outside the gene matches: 7.

This clone occurred a few times. The gene calls are TRBV11-1 and TRBJ2-7; D is possibly TRBD1 (6 bases). V shed 5 bases and J shed 3 bases, with 8 bases lying between them. CDR3 size: 12 residues. CDR1 SGHAT and CDR2 FQDESV come from the germline V gene (reference sequence). CDR3 region: CASSPDSYEQYF. CDR3 DNA sequence: TGTGCCAGCAGCCCGGACAGCTACGAGCAGTACTTC.